This T cell receptor (beta chain) came from a study of T-cell reconstitution after alpha-beta-depleted transplantation in children. This CDR3 has 16 amino acids. Germline CDR1 is SGHDT and CDR2 is YYEEEE. V lost 0 bases to trimming and J lost 7 bases, with 17 bases between them. Preparation of the TCRbeta library involved a method that used unique molecular identifiers. TCRdb ran MiXCR on the PCR reads and lists one entry per CDR3 protein. The sample contains about 610,000 distinct CDR3 sequences, roughly a tenth of which appear only once. This TCR derives from a human donor who donated a stem cell graft to a child with acute myeloid leukemia. The chain combines TRBV5-6 with TRBJ2-1; a weak D match, TRBD2 (5 bases). The sample here was PBMCs from the stem cell graft donor, taken from the stem cell graft. The CDR3 loop reads CASSLEGLLSGNEQFF. CDR3 in DNA: TGTGCCAGCAGCTTGGAAGGACTCCTATCGGGGAATGAGCAGTTCTTC.